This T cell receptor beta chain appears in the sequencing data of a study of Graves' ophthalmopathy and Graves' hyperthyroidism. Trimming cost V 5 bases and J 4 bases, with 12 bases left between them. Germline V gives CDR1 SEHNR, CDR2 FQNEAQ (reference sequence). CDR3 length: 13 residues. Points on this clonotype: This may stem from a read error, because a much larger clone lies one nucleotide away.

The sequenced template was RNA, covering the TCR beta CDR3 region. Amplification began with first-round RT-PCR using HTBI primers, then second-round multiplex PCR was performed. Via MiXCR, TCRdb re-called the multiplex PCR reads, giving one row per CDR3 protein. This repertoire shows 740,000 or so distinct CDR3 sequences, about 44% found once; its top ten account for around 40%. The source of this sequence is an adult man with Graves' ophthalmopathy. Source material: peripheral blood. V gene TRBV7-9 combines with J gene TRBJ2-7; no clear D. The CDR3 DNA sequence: TGTGCCAGCAGCATCCGGGCCGATTACGAGCAGTACTTC. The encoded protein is CASSIRADYEQYF.